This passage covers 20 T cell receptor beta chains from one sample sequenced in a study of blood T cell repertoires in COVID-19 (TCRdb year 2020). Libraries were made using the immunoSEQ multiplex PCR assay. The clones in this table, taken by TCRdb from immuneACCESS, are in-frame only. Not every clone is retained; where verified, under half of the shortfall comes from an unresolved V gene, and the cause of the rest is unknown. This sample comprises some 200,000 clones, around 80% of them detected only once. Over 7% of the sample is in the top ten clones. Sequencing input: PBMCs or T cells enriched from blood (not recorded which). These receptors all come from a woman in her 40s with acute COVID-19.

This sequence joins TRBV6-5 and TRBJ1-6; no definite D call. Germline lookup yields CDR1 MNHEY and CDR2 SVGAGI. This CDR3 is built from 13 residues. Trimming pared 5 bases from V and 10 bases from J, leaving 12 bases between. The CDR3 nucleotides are TGTGCCAGCAGTCGCTCGGGTTTGTCACCCCTCCACTTT. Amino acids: CASSRSGLSPLHF.

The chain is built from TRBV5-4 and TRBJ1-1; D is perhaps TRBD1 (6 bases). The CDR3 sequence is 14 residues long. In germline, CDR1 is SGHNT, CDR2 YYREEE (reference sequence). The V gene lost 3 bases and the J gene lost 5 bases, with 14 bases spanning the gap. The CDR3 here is CASSWEQGLTEAFF. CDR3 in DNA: TGTGCCAGCAGCTGGGAACAGGGATTGACTGAAGCTTTCTTT.

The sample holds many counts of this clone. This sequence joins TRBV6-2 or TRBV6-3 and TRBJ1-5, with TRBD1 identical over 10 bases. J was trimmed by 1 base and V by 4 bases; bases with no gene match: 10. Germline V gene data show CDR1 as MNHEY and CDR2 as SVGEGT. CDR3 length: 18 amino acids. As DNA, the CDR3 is TGTGCCAGCAGTTTCCCCCTTCGACAGGGGGCGAGCAATCAGCCCCAGCATTTT. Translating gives CASSFPLRQGASNQPQHF.

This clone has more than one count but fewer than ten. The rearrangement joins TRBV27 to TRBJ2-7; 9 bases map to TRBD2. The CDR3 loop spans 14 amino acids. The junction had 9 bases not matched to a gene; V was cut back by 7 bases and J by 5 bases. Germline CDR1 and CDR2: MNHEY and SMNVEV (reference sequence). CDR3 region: CASKTGLAGDEQYF. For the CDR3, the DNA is TGTGCCAGCAAAACGGGACTAGCCGGCGACGAGCAGTACTTC.

The CDR3 DNA reads as TGCAGTGCTAGAGTTGGGACAGAGCAGTACTTC. Amino acid sequence: CSARVGTEQYF. The chain employs TRBV20-1 and TRBJ2-7; D possibly corresponds to TRBD1 (6 bases). CDR1 and CDR2 (germline): DFQATT, SNEGSKA (reference sequence). This CDR3 spans 11 amino acids. The V and J ends lost 1 base and 7 bases respectively, with 8 bases between them.

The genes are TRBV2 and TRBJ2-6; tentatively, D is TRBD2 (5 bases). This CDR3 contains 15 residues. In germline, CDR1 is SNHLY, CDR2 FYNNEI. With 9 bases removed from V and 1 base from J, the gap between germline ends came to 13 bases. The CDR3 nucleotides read TGTGCCAGGGACTCAGGCATTTCTGGGGCCAACGTCCTGACTTTC. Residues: CARDSGISGANVLTF. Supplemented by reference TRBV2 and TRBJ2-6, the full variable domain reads EPEVTQTPSHQVTQMGQEVILRCVPISNHLYFYWYRQILGQKVEFLVSFYNNEISEKSEIFDDQFSVERPDGSNFTLKIRSTKLEDSAMYFCARDSGISGANVLTFGAGSRLTVL.

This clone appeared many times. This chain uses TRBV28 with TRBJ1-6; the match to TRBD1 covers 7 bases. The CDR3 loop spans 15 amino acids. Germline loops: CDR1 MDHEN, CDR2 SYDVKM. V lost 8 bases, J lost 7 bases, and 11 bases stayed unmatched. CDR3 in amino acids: CASREGGRGNSPLHF. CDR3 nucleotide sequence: TGTGCCAGCCGAGAAGGGGGCAGGGGCAATTCACCCCTCCACTTT.

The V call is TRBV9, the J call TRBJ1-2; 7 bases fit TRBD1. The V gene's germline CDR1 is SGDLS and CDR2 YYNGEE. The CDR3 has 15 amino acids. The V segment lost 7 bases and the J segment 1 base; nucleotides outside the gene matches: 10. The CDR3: CASGNQGDSNYGYTF. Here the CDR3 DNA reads TGTGCCAGCGGAAACCAGGGGGACAGTAACTATGGCTACACCTTC.

The CDR3: CASSWSGQNNSPLHF. In DNA form, the CDR3 reads TGTGCCAGCAGCTGGTCAGGACAGAACAATTCACCCCTCCACTTT. The chain carries TRBV28 and TRBJ1-6, with TRBD1 as a possible D gene (6 bases). Germline CDR1 and CDR2: MDHEN and SYDVKM. Trimming took 6 bases from V and 7 from J, leaving 16 bases between them. There are 15 residues in the CDR3.

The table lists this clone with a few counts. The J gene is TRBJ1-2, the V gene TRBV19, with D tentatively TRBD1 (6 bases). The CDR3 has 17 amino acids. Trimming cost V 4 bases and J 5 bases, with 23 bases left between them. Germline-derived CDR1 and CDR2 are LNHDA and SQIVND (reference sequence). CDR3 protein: CASSTRQVVGARYGYTF. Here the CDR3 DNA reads TGTGCCAGTAGTACCCGACAGGTGGTGGGCGCTCGGTATGGCTACACCTTC.

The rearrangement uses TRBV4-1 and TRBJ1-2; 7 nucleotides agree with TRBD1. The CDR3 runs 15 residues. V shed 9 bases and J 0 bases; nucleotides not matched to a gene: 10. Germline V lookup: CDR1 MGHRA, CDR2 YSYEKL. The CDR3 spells CASKSGTASNYGYTF. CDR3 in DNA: TGCGCCAGTAAAAGTGGGACAGCTTCTAACTATGGCTACACCTTC.

The CDR3 is CASSPLHYGYTF. The CDR3 nucleotides read TGTGCCAGCAGCCCCCTCCACTATGGCTACACCTTC. The chain has TRBV28 and TRBJ1-2; D remains ambiguous. CDR3 length: 12 residues. Trimming took off 6 bases at V and 3 bases at J, with 8 bases between the two ends. Germline assignment: CDR1 MDHEN and CDR2 SYDVKM.

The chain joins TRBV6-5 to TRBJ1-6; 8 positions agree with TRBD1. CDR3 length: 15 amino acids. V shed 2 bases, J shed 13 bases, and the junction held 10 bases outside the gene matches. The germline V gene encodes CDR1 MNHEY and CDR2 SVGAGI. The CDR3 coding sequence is TGTGCCAGCAGTTACGATAACAGACAGGGGACCCCCCTCCACTTT. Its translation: CASSYDNRQGTPLHF.

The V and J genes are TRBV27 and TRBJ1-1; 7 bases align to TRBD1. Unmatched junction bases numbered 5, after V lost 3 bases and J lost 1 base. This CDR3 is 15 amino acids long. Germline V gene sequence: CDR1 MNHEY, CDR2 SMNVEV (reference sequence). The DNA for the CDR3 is TGTGCCAGCAGTTTGTCGGCAGGGGGGAACACTGAAGCTTTCTTT. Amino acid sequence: CASSLSAGGNTEAFF.

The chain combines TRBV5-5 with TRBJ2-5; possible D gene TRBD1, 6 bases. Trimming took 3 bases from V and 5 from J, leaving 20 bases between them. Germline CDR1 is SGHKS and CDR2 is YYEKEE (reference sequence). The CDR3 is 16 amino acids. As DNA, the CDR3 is TGTGCCAGCAGCTGGGGGCAGGGGCCGGTCGGGGAGACCCAGTACTTC. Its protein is CASSWGQGPVGETQYF.

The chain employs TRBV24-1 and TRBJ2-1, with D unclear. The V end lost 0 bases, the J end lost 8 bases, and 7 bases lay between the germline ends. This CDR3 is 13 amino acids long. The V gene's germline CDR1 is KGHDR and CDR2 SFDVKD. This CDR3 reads CATSDLVVHEQFF. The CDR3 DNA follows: TGTGCCACCAGTGATTTGGTAGTCCATGAGCAGTTCTTC.

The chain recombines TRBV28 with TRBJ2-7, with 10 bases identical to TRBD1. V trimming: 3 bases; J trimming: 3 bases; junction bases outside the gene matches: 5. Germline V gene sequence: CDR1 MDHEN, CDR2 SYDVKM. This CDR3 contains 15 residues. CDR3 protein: CASSFFRDRGYEQYF. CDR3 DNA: TGTGCCAGCAGTTTCTTCCGGGACAGGGGCTACGAGCAGTACTTC.

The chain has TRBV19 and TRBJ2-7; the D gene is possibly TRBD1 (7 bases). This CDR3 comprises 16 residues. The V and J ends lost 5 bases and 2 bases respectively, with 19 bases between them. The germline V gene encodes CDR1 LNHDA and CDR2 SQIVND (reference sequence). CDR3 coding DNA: TGTGCCAGTAGTCCCTTGGGGGGACAGAGAACCTACGAGCAGTACTTC. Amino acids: CASSPLGGQRTYEQYF.

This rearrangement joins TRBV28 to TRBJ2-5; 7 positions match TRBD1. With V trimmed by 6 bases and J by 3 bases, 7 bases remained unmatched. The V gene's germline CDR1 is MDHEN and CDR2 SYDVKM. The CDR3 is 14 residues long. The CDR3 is CASSPDRRKETQYF. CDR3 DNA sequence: TGTGCCAGCAGCCCGGACAGGCGAAAAGAGACCCAGTACTTC.

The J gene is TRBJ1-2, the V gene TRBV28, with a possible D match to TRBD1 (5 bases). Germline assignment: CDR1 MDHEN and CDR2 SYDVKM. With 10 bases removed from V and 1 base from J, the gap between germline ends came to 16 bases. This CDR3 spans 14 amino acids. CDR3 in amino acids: CAIPTERINYGYTF. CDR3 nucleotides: TGTGCCATCCCGACAGAGCGCATTAACTATGGCTACACCTTC.